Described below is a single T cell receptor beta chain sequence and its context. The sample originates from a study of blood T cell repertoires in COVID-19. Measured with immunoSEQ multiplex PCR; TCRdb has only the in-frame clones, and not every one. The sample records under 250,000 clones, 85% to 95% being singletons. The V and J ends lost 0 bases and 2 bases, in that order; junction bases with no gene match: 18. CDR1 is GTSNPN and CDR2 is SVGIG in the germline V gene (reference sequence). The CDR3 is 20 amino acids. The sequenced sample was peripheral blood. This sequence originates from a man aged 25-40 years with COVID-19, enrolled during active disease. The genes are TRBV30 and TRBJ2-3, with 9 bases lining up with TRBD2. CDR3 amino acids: CAWSVLKLAGLLPYTDTQYF. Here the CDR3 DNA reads TGTGCCTGGAGTGTACTCAAACTAGCGGGTCTCCTGCCTTACACAGATACGCAGTATTTT. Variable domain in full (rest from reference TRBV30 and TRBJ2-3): SQTIHQWPATLVQPVGSPLSLECTVEGTSNPNLYWYRQAAGRGLQLLFYSVGIGQISSEVPQNLSASRPQDRQFILSSKKLLLSDSGFYLCAWSVLKLAGLLPYTDTQYFGPGTRLTVL.